This record looks at one TCR beta chain sequence and its context. The PCR ran on 60 Vbeta and 13 Jbeta primers. The data were produced by immunoSEQ multiplex PCR, yet TCRdb's version contains in-frame clones alone and is incomplete. This table holds around 180,000 clones, 65% to 90% found once. This sample was included in a study of cytomegalovirus exposure and HLA in healthy donors. The CDR3 sequence is 13 residues long. From germline, CDR1 is LNHDA and CDR2 SQIVND (reference sequence). Trimming cost V 8 bases and J 3 bases; bases outside gene matches: 6. The chain employs TRBV19 and TRBJ1-2; TRBD1 aligns across 7 bases. The TCR sequence derives from a girl aged 2-10 years in good health and CMV-seropositive. Sequencing was performed on PBMCs. The CDR3 sequence is CASSNRGDYGYTF. CDR3 bases: TGTGCCAGTTCCAACAGGGGAGACTATGGCTACACCTTC. The full variable domain, rest sourced from reference TRBV19 and TRBJ1-2, is DGGITQSPKYLFRKEGQNVTLSCEQNLNHDAMYWYRQDPGQGLRLIYYSQIVNDFQKGDIAEGYSVSREKKESFPLTVTSAQKNPTAFYLCASSNRGDYGYTFGSGTRLTVV.